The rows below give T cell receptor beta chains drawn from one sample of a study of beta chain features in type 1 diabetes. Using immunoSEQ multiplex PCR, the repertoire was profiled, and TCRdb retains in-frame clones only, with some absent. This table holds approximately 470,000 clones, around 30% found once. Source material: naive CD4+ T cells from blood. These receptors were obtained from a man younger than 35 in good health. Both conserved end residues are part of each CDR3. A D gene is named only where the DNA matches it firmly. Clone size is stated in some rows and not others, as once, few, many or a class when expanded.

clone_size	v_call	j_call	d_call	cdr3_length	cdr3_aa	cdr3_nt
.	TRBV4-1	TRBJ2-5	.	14	CASSQHPNQETQYF	TGCGCCAGCAGCCAACACCCTAACCAAGAGACCCAGTACTTC
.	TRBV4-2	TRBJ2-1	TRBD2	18	CASSQDQTSASSYNEQFF	TGTGCCAGCAGCCAAGATCAGACTAGCGCTAGCTCCTACAATGAGCAGTTCTTC
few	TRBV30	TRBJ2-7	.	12	CAWGRSLREQYF	TGTGCCTGGGGACGGTCCCTGAGAGAGCAGTACTTC
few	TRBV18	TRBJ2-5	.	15	CASSPRLTNQETQYF	TGTGCCAGCTCACCACGTCTAACGAACCAAGAGACCCAGTACTTC
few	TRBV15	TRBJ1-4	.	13	CATRRGPNEKLFF	TGTGCCACCAGACGGGGACCGAATGAAAAACTGTTTTTT
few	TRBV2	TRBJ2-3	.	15	CASTGGRTSTDTQYF	TGTGCCAGCACCGGTGGTCGGACTAGCACAGATACGCAGTATTTT
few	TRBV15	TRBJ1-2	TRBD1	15	CATRDRDMRDYGYTF	TGTGCCACCAGGGACAGGGATATGAGGGACTATGGCTACACCTTC
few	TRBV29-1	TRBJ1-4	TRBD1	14	CSVRDSGGDEKLFF	TGCAGCGTTCGGGACAGTGGAGGGGATGAAAAACTGTTTTTT
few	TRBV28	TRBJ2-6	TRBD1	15	CLPRDRVSGANVLTF	TGCCTCCCCCGGGACAGGGTCTCTGGGGCCAACGTCCTGACTTTC
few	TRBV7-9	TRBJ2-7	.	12	CASSLEAPGQYF	TGTGCCAGCAGCTTAGAGGCCCCGGGGCAGTACTTC
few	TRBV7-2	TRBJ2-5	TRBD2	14	CASSSPGLGETQYF	TGTGCCAGCAGCTCACCGGGACTAGGGGAGACCCAGTACTTC
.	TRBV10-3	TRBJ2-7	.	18	CAIRRRMTDLKNSYEQYF	TGTGCCATCAGAAGGAGAATGACAGATCTTAAAAACTCCTACGAGCAGTACTTC
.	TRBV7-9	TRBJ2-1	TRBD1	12	CASSRQGGEQFF	TGTGCCAGCAGCCGACAGGGCGGTGAGCAGTTCTTC
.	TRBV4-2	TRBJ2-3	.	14	CASSRPDSTDTQYF	TGTGCCAGCAGCCGCCCGGATAGCACAGATACGCAGTATTTT
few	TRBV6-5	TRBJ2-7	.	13	CASSYGGGPEQYF	TGTGCCAGCAGTTACGGCGGTGGACCCGAGCAGTACTTC
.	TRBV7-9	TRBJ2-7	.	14	CASSLGHRSYEQYF	TGTGCCAGCAGCTTAGGGCACAGATCCTACGAGCAGTACTTC
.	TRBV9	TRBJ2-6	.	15	CASSVGVSGANVLTF	TGTGCCAGCAGCGTAGGCGTGTCTGGGGCCAACGTCCTGACTTTC
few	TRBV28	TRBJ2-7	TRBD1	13	CASSPLTGREQYF	TGTGCCAGCAGTCCCCTGACAGGGCGCGAGCAGTACTTC
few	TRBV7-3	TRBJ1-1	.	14	CASSAGREGTEAFF	TGTGCCAGCAGCGCGGGACGGGAAGGAACTGAAGCTTTCTTT
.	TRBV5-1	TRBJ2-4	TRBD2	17	CASSLETSGRAKNIQYF	TGCGCCAGCAGCTTGGAGACTAGCGGGAGGGCCAAAAACATTCAGTACTTC
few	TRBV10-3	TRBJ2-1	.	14	CAISGPTSYNEQFF	TGTGCCATCAGTGGGCCCACCTCCTACAATGAGCAGTTCTTC
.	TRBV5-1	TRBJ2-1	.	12	CASSQQGNEQFF	TGCGCCAGCAGCCAGCAGGGTAATGAGCAGTTCTTC
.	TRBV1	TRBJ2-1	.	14	CTSSQGLANNEQFF	TGCACCAGCAGCCAGGGACTAGCAAACAATGAGCAGTTCTTC
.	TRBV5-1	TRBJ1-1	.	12	CASSLDVGEAFF	TGCGCCAGCAGCTTGGATGTTGGTGAAGCTTTCTTT
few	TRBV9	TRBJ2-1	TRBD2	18	CASSEGTSGRAGYNEQFF	TGTGCCAGCAGCGAGGGGACTAGCGGGAGGGCCGGCTACAATGAGCAGTTCTTC
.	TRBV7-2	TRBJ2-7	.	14	CASSLGSGSYEQYF	TGTGCCAGCAGCTTGGGGAGCGGTTCCTACGAGCAGTACTTC
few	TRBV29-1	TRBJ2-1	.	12	CSVLFTSGKQFF	TGCAGCGTTTTATTCACGAGCGGAAAGCAGTTCTTC
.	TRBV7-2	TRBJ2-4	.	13	CASSLLQENIQYF	TGTGCCAGCAGCTTATTACAGGAAAACATTCAGTACTTC
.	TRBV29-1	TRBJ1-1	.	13	CSAGTDMNTEAFF	TGCAGCGCTGGGACCGATATGAACACTGAAGCTTTCTTT
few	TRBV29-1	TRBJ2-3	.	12	CSVEDHGDTQYF	TGCAGCGTTGAAGATCACGGAGATACGCAGTATTTT
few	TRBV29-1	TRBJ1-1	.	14	CSAVGRLGGTEAFF	TGCAGCGCCGTAGGACGGCTAGGCGGCACTGAAGCTTTCTTT
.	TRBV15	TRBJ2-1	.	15	CATSRVGTTGNEQFF	TGTGCCACCAGCAGAGTTGGGACAACCGGGAATGAGCAGTTCTTC
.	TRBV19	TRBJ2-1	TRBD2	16	CASSKRGLAFYNEQFF	TGTGCCAGTAGTAAACGGGGACTAGCCTTCTACAATGAGCAGTTCTTC
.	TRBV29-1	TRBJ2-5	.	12	CSVEGAKETQYF	TGCAGCGTTGAAGGGGCTAAAGAGACCCAGTACTTC
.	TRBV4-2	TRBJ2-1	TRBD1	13	CASSQVAGGGQFF	TGTGCCAGCAGCCAAGTGGCAGGGGGCGGGCAGTTCTTC
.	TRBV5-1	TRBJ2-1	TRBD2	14	CASTVAGVLNEQFF	TGCGCCAGCACAGTAGCGGGAGTTCTTAATGAGCAGTTCTTC
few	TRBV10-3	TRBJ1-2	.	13	CAISEEVNYGYTF	TGTGCCATCAGTGAAGAAGTTAACTATGGCTACACCTTC
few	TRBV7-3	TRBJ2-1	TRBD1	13	CASSLGTVNEQFF	TGTGCCAGCAGCTTAGGGACAGTCAATGAGCAGTTCTTC
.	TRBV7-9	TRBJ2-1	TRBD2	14	CASSLTGGSNEQFF	TGTGCCAGCAGCTTAACGGGAGGTAGCAATGAGCAGTTCTTC
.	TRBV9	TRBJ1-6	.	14	CASSSAHPSSPLHF	TGTGCCAGCAGCTCCGCTCACCCTTCCTCACCCCTCCACTTT
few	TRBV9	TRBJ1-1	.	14	CASSVVGGNTEAFF	TGTGCCAGCAGCGTAGTAGGGGGGAACACTGAAGCTTTCTTT
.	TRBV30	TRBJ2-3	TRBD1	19	CAWSVIRGTSISSTDTQYF	TGTGCCTGGAGTGTAATCAGGGGGACGAGCATCAGTAGCACAGATACGCAGTATTTT
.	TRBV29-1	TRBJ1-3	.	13	CSAGGISGNTIYF	TGCAGCGCCGGTGGGATCTCTGGAAACACCATATATTTT
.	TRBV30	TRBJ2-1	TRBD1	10	CAWDRDEQFF	TGTGCCTGGGACAGGGATGAGCAGTTCTTC
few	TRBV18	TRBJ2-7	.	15	CASSPQGGSSYEQYF	TGTGCCAGCTCACCACAGGGCGGAAGCTCCTACGAGCAGTACTTC
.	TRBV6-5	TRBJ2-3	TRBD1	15	CASRRQGPSTDTQYF	TGTGCCAGCAGACGACAGGGACCTAGCACAGATACGCAGTATTTT
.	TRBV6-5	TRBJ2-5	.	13	CASTGVNQETQYF	TGTGCCAGCACAGGGGTGAACCAAGAGACCCAGTACTTC
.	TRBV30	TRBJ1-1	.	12	CAWRPLNTEAFF	TGTGCCTGGAGACCTTTGAACACTGAAGCTTTCTTT
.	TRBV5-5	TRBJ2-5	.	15	CASSLLQDRGETQYF	TGTGCCAGCAGCTTACTACAGGATCGGGGAGAGACCCAGTACTTC
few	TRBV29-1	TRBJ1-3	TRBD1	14	CSVVDRGTGNTIYF	TGCAGCGTTGTTGACAGGGGGACCGGAAACACCATATATTTT
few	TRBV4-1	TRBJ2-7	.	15	CASSQVADGYYEQYF	TGCGCCAGCAGCCAAGTAGCGGACGGTTACTACGAGCAGTACTTC
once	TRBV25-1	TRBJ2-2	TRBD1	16	CASSRRDRAGAGELFF	TGTGCCAGCAGTCGCCGGGACAGGGCTGGGGCCGGGGAGCTGTTTTTT
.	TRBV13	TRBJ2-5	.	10	CASGGETQYF	TGTGCCAGCGGAGGGGAGACCCAGTACTTC
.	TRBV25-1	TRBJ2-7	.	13	CASRDDGFYEQYF	TGTGCCAGCAGGGACGACGGATTCTACGAGCAGTACTTC
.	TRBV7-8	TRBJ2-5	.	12	CASSAGWETQYF	TGTGCCAGCAGCGCCGGGTGGGAGACCCAGTACTTC
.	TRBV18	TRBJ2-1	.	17	CASSSSGQLPGHNEQFF	TGTGCCAGCTCTTCCTCAGGCCAGCTCCCGGGCCACAATGAGCAGTTCTTC
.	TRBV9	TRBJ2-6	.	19	CASSALRAGIASGANVLTF	TGTGCCAGCAGCGCGTTACGAGCCGGGATAGCCTCTGGGGCCAACGTCCTGACTTTC